These 27 T cell receptor beta chains originate from one sample sequenced in a study of CD8+ T cells in alopecia areata (dated by TCRdb to 2016 to 2018). The treatment or condition label for this specimen denotes: oral pan-JAK inhibitor, 5-10 mg twice daily. Libraries came from the immunoSEQ multiplex PCR assay. For TCR sequencing, RNA was extracted from every sample and reverse transcribed into cDNA to serve as template. TCRdb stores this immuneACCESS table with in-frame sequences only. Part of the clones is absent; in the studies checked, under half of the shortfall reflects unresolved V genes, and no reason is known for the rest. The sample table contains fewer than 250,000 clones; only one count was recorded for around 43% of them. The ten largest clonotypes hold over 2.5% of the sample. Source: CD4+ T cells sorted from blood, taken around week 37, from a patient treated with tofacitinib. These receptors originate from a human donor with alopecia areata.

The chain employs TRBV6-6 and TRBJ1-5; D is perhaps TRBD1 (5 bases). The CDR3 consists of 12 residues. Deletions cut 7 bases from V and 7 bases from J, with 11 bases between. Looked up from germline, CDR1 is MNHNY and CDR2 is SVGAGI (reference sequence). DNA of the CDR3: TGTGCCAGCACCCTCTGGGGCCAGCCCCAGCATTTT. Translating gives CASTLWGQPQHF.

This clone has only a few counts. This chain uses TRBV5-1 with TRBJ2-2, with 10 bases fitting TRBD1. Germline CDR1 is SGHRS and CDR2 is YFSETQ. Losses at the gene ends were 3 bases for V and 1 base for J; bases not matched to a gene: 3. The CDR3 sequence is 16 residues long. As DNA, the CDR3 is TGCGCCAGCAGCTCCCGGACAGGGGGGAACACCGGGGAGCTGTTTTTT. It translates to CASSSRTGGNTGELFF.

This clone was counted a few times. The genes are TRBV27 and TRBJ2-4, with 10 bases lining up with TRBD2. The CDR3 runs 19 residues. J lost 1 base, V lost 2 bases, and 11 bases had no gene match. CDR1 and CDR2 from the germline V gene are MNHEY and SMNVEV (reference sequence). The CDR3 DNA reads as TGTGCCAGCAGTTTAACTAGCGGGATGGGGGGAAGGGCCAAAAACATTCAGTACTTC. Protein sequence: CASSLTSGMGGRAKNIQYF.

As to this clone: The junction differs from germline at one of its ends, possibly a read error. The chain joins TRBV7-7 to TRBJ2-5; 15 bases line up with TRBD2. The CDR3 sequence is 16 residues long. Germline assignment: CDR1 SSHAT and CDR2 FNYEAQ (reference sequence). The CDR3 spells CASSVGLAGGAETQYF. The CDR3 bases are TGTGCTAGCAGCGTCGGACTAGCGGGAGGGGCAGAGACCCAGTACTTC. The complete variable domain, with remaining parts taken from reference TRBV7-7 and TRBJ2-5, reads GAGVSQSPRYKVTKRGQDVTLRCDPISSHATLYWYQQALGQGPEFLTYFNYEAQPDKSGLPSDRFSAERPEGSISTLTIQRTEQRDSAMYRCASSVGLAGGAETQYFGPGTRLLVL.

The V call is TRBV9, the J call TRBJ2-1; TRBD2 is a possible D gene (5 bases). CDR3 length equals 17 residues. From germline, CDR1 is SGDLS and CDR2 YYNGEE. V dropped 4 bases and J dropped 0 bases, with 17 bases sitting between them. Here the CDR3 DNA reads TGTGCCAGCAGCCTAAATCCCGGGAAAAGCTCCTACAATGAGCAGTTCTTC. This codes for CASSLNPGKSSYNEQFF.

V and J are TRBV5-6 and TRBJ2-3; possibly TRBD2 for D (5 bases). CDR3 length: 17 residues. The germline gives CDR1 SGHDT, CDR2 YYEEEE. V was trimmed by 0 bases and J by 4 bases, leaving 18 bases between them. The CDR3 DNA is TGTGCCAGCAGCTTGGGAGGGCAGCCTCAGGTCCCAGATACGCAGTATTTT. This codes for CASSLGGQPQVPDTQYF.

The chain has TRBV27 and TRBJ2-7; 7 positions agree with TRBD1. After removal of 9 bases from V and 3 bases from J, the junction contained 8 bases not matched to a gene. This CDR3 is 13 amino acids long. The germline V gene encodes CDR1 MNHEY and CDR2 SMNVEV (reference sequence). CDR3 DNA: TGTGCCAGTGGGACAGATCAGAACTACGAGCAGTACTTC. It specifies CASGTDQNYEQYF.

The gene calls are TRBV7-9 and TRBJ2-6, with D possibly being TRBD2 (6 bases). In germline, CDR1 is SEHNR, CDR2 FQNEAQ (reference sequence). V dropped 6 bases and J dropped 0 bases, with 15 bases sitting between them. This CDR3 has 17 amino acids. CDR3 amino acids: CASRIMAGTSGANVLTF. The CDR3 DNA reads as TGTGCCAGCAGGATAATGGCGGGGACCTCTGGGGCCAACGTCCTGACTTTC.

The chain couples TRBV9 to TRBJ2-2, with D possibly matching TRBD1 (5 bases). There are 15 residues in the CDR3. Deletions cut 3 bases from V and 5 bases from J, with 14 bases between. Germline lookup yields CDR1 SGDLS and CDR2 YYNGEE. CDR3 sequence reads: CASSANSGSTGELFF. The CDR3 nucleotides read TGTGCCAGCAGCGCCAATTCAGGGTCGACCGGGGAGCTGTTTTTT.

This clone was found a few times. The gene calls are TRBV2 and TRBJ2-1; D might be TRBD2 (5 bases). CDR1 and CDR2 (germline): SNHLY, FYNNEI. The ends were cut back, 6 bases at V and 0 bases at J, with 12 bases in the middle. CDR3 length equals 15 residues. This CDR3 reads CASRLEGSSYNEQFF. Written as DNA, the CDR3 is TGTGCCAGCAGATTAGAGGGAAGCTCCTACAATGAGCAGTTCTTC.

The chain uses TRBV4-1 and TRBJ2-7; D gene ambiguous. The CDR3 runs 15 residues. The V gene lost 0 bases and the J gene lost 3 bases, with 12 bases spanning the gap. Germline CDR1 is MGHRA and CDR2 is YSYEKL. The CDR3, as DNA: TGCGCCAGCAGCCAAGATCCCGAAAACCTCTACGAGCAGTACTTC. It specifies CASSQDPENLYEQYF.

This chain joins TRBV13 and TRBJ1-5; D might be TRBD1 (5 bases). Germline V lookup: CDR1 PRHDT, CDR2 FYEKMQ (reference sequence). This CDR3 spans 14 amino acids. Trimming pared 5 bases from V and 7 bases from J, leaving 15 bases between. This chain's CDR3 is CASSNSRGKQPQHF. The CDR3 DNA follows: TGTGCCAGCAGCAATAGTCGGGGGAAACAGCCCCAGCATTTT.

In its sample, this clone was seen a few times. J is TRBJ1-5 and V is TRBV7-2, with 7 positions matching TRBD1. Germline CDR1 reads SGHTA; CDR2 reads FQGNSA. This CDR3 region has 15 residues. V shed 1 base, J shed 4 bases, and the junction held 4 bases outside the gene matches. The CDR3, as DNA: TGTGCCAGCAGCTTAGGAACAGGGGTGAATCAGCCCCAGCATTTT. Its translation is CASSLGTGVNQPQHF. Full variable domain (outside the CDR3, taken from reference TRBV7-2 and TRBJ1-5): GAGVSQSPSNKVTEKGKDVELRCDPISGHTALYWYRQSLGQGLEFLIYFQGNSAPDKSGLPSDRFSAERTGGSVSTLTIQRTQQEDSAVYLCASSLGTGVNQPQHFGDGTRLSIL.

This clone was seen a few times. The chain combines TRBV25-1 with TRBJ2-2, with D uncertain. CDR3 length: 12 amino acids. The ends were cut back, 5 bases at V and 7 bases at J, with 8 bases in the middle. Looked up from germline, CDR1 is MGHDK and CDR2 is SYGVNS. In nucleotides, the CDR3 is TGTGCCAGCAGTTTTCTGGGCGGGGAGCTGTTTTTT. Translation: CASSFLGGELFF. The whole variable domain, filled in from reference TRBV25-1 and TRBJ2-2, reads EADIYQTPRYLVIGTGKKITLECSQTMGHDKMYWYQQDPGMELHLIHYSYGVNSTEKGDLSSESTVSRIRTEHFPLTLESARPSHTSQYLCASSFLGGELFFGEGSRLTVL.

This clone was seen more than once but under ten times. The chain is built from TRBV4-1 and TRBJ2-7, with D maybe TRBD2 (5 bases). CDR1 and CDR2 (germline): MGHRA, YSYEKL. CDR3 length equals 16 residues. The germline V and J ends were trimmed by 4 bases and 2 bases, with 18 bases remaining between them. CDR3 nucleotides: TGCGCCAGCAGCCCGTCACGGGGAACTTGGCCCTACGAGCAGTACTTC. It specifies CASSPSRGTWPYEQYF.

There are a few counts of this clone. The genes are TRBV7-2 and TRBJ2-7; unclear D gene. The germline gives CDR1 SGHTA, CDR2 FQGNSA. CDR3 length equals 13 residues. V was pared by 4 bases and J by 7 bases, with 14 bases between. The DNA for the CDR3 is TGTGCCAGCAGCTCCTTGGTTCTTTGGGAGCAGTACTTC. Amino acid sequence: CASSSLVLWEQYF. Together with reference TRBV7-2 and TRBJ2-7, the CDR3 gives the full variable domain: GAGVSQSPSNKVTEKGKDVELRCDPISGHTALYWYRQSLGQGLEFLIYFQGNSAPDKSGLPSDRFSAERTGGSVSTLTIQRTQQEDSAVYLCASSSLVLWEQYFGPGTRLTVT.

This chain uses TRBV29-1 with TRBJ1-2, with unresolved D. The germline gives CDR1 SQVTM, CDR2 ANQGSEA. V was shortened by 4 bases and J by 6 bases, with 15 bases between the two germline ends. The CDR3 runs to 13 residues. CDR3 protein: CSVVGSPPDGYTF. DNA for the CDR3: TGCAGCGTTGTAGGGAGCCCGCCGGATGGCTACACCTTC.

The chain carries TRBV11-2 and TRBJ2-5; 15 bases align to TRBD2. CDR3 length: 18 amino acids. CDR1 and CDR2 (germline): SGHAT, FQNNGV. V lost 5 bases to trimming and J lost 5 bases; unmatched junction nucleotides: 12. CDR3 sequence (DNA): TGTGCCAGCAGCCCCGGGACTAGCGGGAGGTCCCCATGGGAGACCCAGTACTTC. It translates to CASSPGTSGRSPWETQYF. Together with reference TRBV11-2 and TRBJ2-5, the CDR3 gives the full variable domain: EAGVAQSPRYKIIEKRQSVAFWCNPISGHATLYWYQQILGQGPKLLIQFQNNGVVDDSQLPKDRFSAERLKGVDSTLKIQPAKLEDSAVYLCASSPGTSGRSPWETQYFGPGTRLLVL.

This clone came up a few times. The chain joins TRBV19 to TRBJ2-1; D is uncertain. CDR3 size: 10 residues. V lost 9 bases to trimming and J lost 4 bases, with 4 bases between them. Germline CDR1 is LNHDA and CDR2 is SQIVND (reference sequence). The CDR3 coding sequence is TGTGCCAGCGGATACAATGAGCAGTTCTTC. It specifies CASGYNEQFF.

This clone appeared a few times. This chain links TRBV4-1 with TRBJ2-3; 14 nucleotides agree with TRBD2. The CDR3 is 18 residues long. The J segment lost 2 bases and the V segment lost 3 bases, leaving 7 bases of the junction unmatched. Germline CDR1 reads MGHRA; CDR2 reads YSYEKL. CDR3: CASSQWTSGRRNTDTQYF. In nucleotides, the CDR3 is TGCGCCAGCAGCCAGTGGACTAGCGGGAGGCGCAACACAGATACGCAGTATTTT.

This clone was observed a few times. The genes are TRBV25-1 and TRBJ2-1; 10 nucleotides line up with TRBD2. Germline lookup yields CDR1 MGHDK and CDR2 SYGVNS. V lost 1 base, J lost 6 bases, and 9 bases stayed unmatched. The CDR3 length is 17 residues. The CDR3 bases are TGTGCCAGCAGTGAATCGGTGGGTAGCGGGAGGCTCAATGAGCAGTTCTTC. Translated, it gives CASSESVGSGRLNEQFF. Drawing the rest from reference TRBV25-1 and TRBJ2-1, the complete variable domain is EADIYQTPRYLVIGTGKKITLECSQTMGHDKMYWYQQDPGMELHLIHYSYGVNSTEKGDLSSESTVSRIRTEHFPLTLESARPSHTSQYLCASSESVGSGRLNEQFFGPGTRLTVL.

In its sample, this clone was seen a few times. The V and J genes are TRBV30 and TRBJ2-7; 12 nucleotides line up with TRBD2. This CDR3 has 14 residues. Germline assignment: CDR1 GTSNPN and CDR2 SVGIG (reference sequence). Trimming cost V 5 bases and J 4 bases; bases outside gene matches: 6. The DNA for the CDR3 is TGTGCCTGGCTGGCTAGCGGGAGGGGTTACGAGCAGTACTTC. Its translation: CAWLASGRGYEQYF.

The chain has TRBV2 and TRBJ2-1; TRBD2 matches at 10 bases. Germline V gives CDR1 SNHLY, CDR2 FYNNEI. There are 14 residues in the CDR3. With 7 bases clipped from V and 5 bases from J, the junction kept 5 bases outside the gene matches. The CDR3 spells CASKSGRGNNEQFF. The CDR3 coding sequence is TGTGCCAGCAAAAGCGGGAGGGGAAACAATGAGCAGTTCTTC.

This chain connects TRBV9 to TRBJ2-1; D is possibly TRBD2 (5 bases). The V gene's germline CDR1 is SGDLS and CDR2 YYNGEE. The CDR3 runs to 15 residues. Trimming removed 2 bases at V and 0 bases at J, with 9 bases between. CDR3 in DNA: TGTGCCAGCAGCGTCGGGGATAGCTCCTACAATGAGCAGTTCTTC. Encoded protein: CASSVGDSSYNEQFF.

The rearrangement uses TRBV30 and TRBJ1-2; D unresolved. Germline V gene data show CDR1 as GTSNPN and CDR2 as SVGIG (reference sequence). Between the trimmed V and J ends, which lost 3 bases and 4 bases, there was a span of 18 bases. The CDR3 spans 15 residues. This chain's CDR3 is CAWRALRGLSYGYTF. Written as DNA, the CDR3 is TGTGCCTGGAGAGCACTCCGCGGATTGAGCTATGGCTACACCTTC.

This rearrangement joins TRBV2 to TRBJ2-5; 9 nucleotides agree with TRBD2. Trimming at V came to 6 bases and at J to 5 bases, leaving 10 bases not matched to a gene. The CDR3 runs 15 residues. Germline CDR1 and CDR2: SNHLY and FYNNEI. CDR3 loop: CASSLTSGRRETQYF. Written as DNA, the CDR3 is TGTGCCAGCAGCTTGACTAGCGGTCGGCGGGAGACCCAGTACTTC.

This clone has a handful of counts. This chain joins TRBV7-8 and TRBJ1-5; the D is unclear. This CDR3 has 15 residues. Germline-derived CDR1 and CDR2 are SGHVS and FQNEAQ. V was pared by 5 bases and J by 7 bases, with 18 bases between. The CDR3 sequence: CASSPVGERWQPQHF. The CDR3 nucleotides read TGTGCCAGCAGCCCAGTCGGGGAAAGGTGGCAGCCCCAGCATTTT.